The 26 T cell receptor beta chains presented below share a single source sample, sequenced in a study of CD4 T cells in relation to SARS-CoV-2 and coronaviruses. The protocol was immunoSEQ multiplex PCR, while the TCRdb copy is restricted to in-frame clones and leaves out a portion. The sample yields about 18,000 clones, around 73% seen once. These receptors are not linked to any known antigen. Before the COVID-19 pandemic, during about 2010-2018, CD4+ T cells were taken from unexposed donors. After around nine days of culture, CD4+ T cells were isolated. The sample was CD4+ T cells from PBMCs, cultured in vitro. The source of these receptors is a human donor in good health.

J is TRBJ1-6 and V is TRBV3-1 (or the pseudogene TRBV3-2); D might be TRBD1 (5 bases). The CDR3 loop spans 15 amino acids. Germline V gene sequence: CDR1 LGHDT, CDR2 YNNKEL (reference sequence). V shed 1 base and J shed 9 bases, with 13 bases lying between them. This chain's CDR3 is CASSQVGDGSSPLHF. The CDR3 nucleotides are TGTGCCAGCAGCCAAGTGGGGGATGGTTCTTCACCCCTCCACTTT.

CDR3 loop: CASSLLLRTGGAGANVLTF. The CDR3 bases are TGTGCCAGCAGTTTATTACTACGGACAGGGGGCGCTGGGGCCAACGTCCTGACTTTC. The chain joins TRBV7-3 to TRBJ2-6, with 11 bases that match TRBD1. V was clipped by 6 bases and J by 2 bases; unmatched bases: 12. From germline, CDR1 is SGHTA and CDR2 FQGTGA. The CDR3 is 19 residues long.

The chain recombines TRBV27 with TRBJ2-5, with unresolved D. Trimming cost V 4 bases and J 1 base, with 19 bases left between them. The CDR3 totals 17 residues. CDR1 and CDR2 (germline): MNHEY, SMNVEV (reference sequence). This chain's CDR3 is CASSSPGGQTSQETQYF. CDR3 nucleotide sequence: TGTGCCAGCAGTTCCCCGGGTGGCCAAACGTCCCAAGAGACCCAGTACTTC.

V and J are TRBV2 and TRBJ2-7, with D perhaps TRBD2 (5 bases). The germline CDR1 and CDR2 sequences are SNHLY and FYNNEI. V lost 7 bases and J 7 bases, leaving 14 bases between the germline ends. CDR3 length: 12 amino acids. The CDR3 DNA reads TGTGCCAGCACCTCCGGAACTAGGGAGCAGTACTTC. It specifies CASTSGTREQYF.

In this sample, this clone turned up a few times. For the CDR3, the DNA is TGTGCCAGCAGCCTGGGCGGGAGCTCAGATACGCAGTATTTT. It is translated as CASSLGGSSDTQYF. This chain uses TRBV3-1 (or the pseudogene TRBV3-2) with TRBJ2-3; 7 bases fit TRBD2. Germline CDR1 and CDR2: LGHDT and YNNKEL (reference sequence). Trimming removed 4 bases from V and 4 bases from J; junction bases left unmatched: 5. The CDR3 has 14 residues.

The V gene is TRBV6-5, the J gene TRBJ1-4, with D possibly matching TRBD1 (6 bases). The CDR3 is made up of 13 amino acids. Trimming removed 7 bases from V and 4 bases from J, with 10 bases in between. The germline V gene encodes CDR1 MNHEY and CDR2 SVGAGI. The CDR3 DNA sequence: TGTGCCAGCATGCGACAGGTTAATGAAAAACTGTTTTTT. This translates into CASMRQVNEKLFF.

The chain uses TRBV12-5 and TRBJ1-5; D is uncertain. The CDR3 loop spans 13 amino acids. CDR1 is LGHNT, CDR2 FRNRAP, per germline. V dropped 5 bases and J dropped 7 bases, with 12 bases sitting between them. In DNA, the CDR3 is TGTGCTAGTGGTCCAGGTCATGGCCAGCCCCAGCATTTT. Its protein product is CASGPGHGQPQHF.

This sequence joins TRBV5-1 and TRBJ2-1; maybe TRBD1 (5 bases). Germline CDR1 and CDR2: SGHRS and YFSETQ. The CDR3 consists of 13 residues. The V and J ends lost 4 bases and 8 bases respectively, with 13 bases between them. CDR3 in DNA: TGCGCCAGCAGCCTGAGACAGATCGATGAGCAGTTCTTC. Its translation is CASSLRQIDEQFF.

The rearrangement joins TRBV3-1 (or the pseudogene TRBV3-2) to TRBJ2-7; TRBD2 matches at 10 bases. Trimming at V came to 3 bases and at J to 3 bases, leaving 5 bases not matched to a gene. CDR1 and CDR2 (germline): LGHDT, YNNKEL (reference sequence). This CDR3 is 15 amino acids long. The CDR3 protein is CASSHDPSGSYEQYF. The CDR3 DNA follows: TGTGCCAGCAGCCATGACCCTAGCGGGAGCTACGAGCAGTACTTC.

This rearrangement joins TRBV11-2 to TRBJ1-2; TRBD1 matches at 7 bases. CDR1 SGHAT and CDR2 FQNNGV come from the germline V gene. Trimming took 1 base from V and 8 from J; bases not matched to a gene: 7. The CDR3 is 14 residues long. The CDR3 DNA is TGTGCCAGCAGCTTAGCAGACAGGGTACGAGGCTACACCTTC. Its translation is CASSLADRVRGYTF.

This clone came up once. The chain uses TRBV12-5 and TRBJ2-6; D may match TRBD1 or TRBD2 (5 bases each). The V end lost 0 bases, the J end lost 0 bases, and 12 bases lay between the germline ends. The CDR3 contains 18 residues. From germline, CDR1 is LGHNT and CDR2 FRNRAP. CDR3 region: CASGLVRDGSSGANVLTF. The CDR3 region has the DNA TGTGCTAGTGGTTTGGTGAGGGACGGCAGCTCTGGGGCCAACGTCCTGACTTTC.

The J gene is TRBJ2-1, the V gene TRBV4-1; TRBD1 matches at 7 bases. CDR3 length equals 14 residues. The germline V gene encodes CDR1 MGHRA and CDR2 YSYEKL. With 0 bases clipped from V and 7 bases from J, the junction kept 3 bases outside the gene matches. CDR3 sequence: CASSQDTQGNEQFF. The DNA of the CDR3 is TGCGCCAGCAGCCAAGATACACAGGGGAATGAGCAGTTCTTC.

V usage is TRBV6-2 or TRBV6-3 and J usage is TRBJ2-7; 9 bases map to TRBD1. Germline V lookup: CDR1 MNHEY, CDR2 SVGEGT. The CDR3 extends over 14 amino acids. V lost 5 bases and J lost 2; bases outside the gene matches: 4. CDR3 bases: TGTGCCAGCAGTACAGGGGGCTTACCCTACGAGCAGTACTTC. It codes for CASSTGGLPYEQYF.

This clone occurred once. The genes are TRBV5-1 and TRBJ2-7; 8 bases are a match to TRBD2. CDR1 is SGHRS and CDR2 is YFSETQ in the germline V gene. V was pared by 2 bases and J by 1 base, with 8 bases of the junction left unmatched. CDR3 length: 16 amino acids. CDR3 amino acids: CASSFGGLAGSYEQYF. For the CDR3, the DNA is TGCGCCAGCAGCTTTGGGGGGTTAGCGGGGTCCTACGAGCAGTACTTC.

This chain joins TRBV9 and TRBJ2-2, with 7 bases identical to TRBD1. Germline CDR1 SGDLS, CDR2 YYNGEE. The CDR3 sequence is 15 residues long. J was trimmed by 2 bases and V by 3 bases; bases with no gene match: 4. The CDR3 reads CASSGDRANTGELFF. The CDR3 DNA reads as TGTGCCAGCAGCGGCGACAGGGCCAACACCGGGGAGCTGTTTTTT. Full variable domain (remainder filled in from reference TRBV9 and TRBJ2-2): DSGVTQTPKHLITATGQRVTLRCSPRSGDLSVYWYQQSLDQGLQFLIQYYNGEERAKGNILERFSAQQFPDLHSELNLSSLELGDSALYFCASSGDRANTGELFFGEGSRLTVL.

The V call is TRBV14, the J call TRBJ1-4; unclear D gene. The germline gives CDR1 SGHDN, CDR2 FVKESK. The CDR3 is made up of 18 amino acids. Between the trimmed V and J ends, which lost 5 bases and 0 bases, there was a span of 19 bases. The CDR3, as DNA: TGTGCCAGCAGCAAGGGAACCGGATACCTCGCAACTAATGAAAAACTGTTTTTT. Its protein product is CASSKGTGYLATNEKLFF.

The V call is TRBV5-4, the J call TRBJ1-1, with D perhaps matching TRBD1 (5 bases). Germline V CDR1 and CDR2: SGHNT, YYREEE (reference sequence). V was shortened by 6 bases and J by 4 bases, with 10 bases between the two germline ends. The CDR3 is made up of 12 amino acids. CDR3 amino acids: CASTGGSTEAFF. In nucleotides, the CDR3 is TGTGCCAGCACGGGGGGGTCCACTGAAGCTTTCTTT.

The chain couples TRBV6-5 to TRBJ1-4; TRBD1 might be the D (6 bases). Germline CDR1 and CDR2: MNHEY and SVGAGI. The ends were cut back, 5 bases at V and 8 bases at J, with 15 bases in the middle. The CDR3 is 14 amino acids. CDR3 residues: CASSPTFGQEKLFF. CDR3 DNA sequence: TGTGCCAGCAGTCCGACATTCGGACAGGAAAAACTGTTTTTT.

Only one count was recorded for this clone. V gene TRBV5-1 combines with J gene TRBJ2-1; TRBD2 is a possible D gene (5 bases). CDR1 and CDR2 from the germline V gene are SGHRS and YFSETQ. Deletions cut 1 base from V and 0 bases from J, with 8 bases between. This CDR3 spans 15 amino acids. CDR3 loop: CASSLSGSSYNEQFF. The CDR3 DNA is TGCGCCAGCAGCTTGTCGGGGTCCTCCTACAATGAGCAGTTCTTC.

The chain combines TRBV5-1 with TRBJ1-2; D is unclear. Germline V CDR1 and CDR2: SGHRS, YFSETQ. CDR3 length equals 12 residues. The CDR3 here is CARPPRLYGYTF. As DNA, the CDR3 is TGCGCACGTCCCCCGCGGCTCTATGGCTACACCTTC.

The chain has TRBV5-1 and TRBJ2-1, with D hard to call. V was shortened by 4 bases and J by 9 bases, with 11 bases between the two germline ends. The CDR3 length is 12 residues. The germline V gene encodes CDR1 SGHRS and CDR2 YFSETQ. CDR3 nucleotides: TGCGCCAGCAGCCTAGAGGAGTCTGAGCAGTTCTTC. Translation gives CASSLEESEQFF.

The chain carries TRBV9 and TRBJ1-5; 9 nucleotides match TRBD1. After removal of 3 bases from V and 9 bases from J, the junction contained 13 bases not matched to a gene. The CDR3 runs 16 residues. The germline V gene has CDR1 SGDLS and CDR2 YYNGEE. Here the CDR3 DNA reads TGTGCCAGCAGCGCCGGGACAGGGACTCCGGAATGGCCCCAGCATTTT. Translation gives CASSAGTGTPEWPQHF.

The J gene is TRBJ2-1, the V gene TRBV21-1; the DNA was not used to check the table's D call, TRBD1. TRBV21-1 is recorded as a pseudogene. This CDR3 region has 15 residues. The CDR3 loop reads CASSRDSGFNNEQFF. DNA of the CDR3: TGTGCCAGCAGCAGGGACAGCGGATTTAACAATGAGCAGTTCTTC.

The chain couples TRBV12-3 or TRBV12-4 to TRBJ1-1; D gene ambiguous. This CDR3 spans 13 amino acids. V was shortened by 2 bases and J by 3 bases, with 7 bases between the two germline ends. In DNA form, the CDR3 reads TGTGCCAGCAGTTTAAGCCGAGACACTGAAGCTTTCTTT. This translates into CASSLSRDTEAFF.

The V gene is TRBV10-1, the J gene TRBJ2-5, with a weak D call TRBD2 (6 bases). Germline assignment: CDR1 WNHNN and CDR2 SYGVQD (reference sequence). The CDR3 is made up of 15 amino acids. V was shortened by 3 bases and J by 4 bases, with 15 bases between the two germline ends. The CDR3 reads CASSEYPGAGETQYF. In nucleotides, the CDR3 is TGCGCCAGCAGTGAATATCCGGGAGCCGGAGAGACCCAGTACTTC.

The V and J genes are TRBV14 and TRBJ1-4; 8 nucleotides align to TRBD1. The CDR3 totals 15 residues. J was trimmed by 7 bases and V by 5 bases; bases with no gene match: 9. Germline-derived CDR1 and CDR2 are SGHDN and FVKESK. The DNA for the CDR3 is TGTGCCAGCAGCTCCTGGACAGGGAGTACTGAAAAACTGTTTTTT. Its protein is CASSSWTGSTEKLFF.